What follows are 12 T cell receptor beta chains derived from one specimen sequenced in a study of T cell repertoires in cytomegalovirus infection (dated by TCRdb to between 2019 and 2020). The listed sequencing device is Illumina HiSeq 1500. TCRdb passed the public sequencing reads through fastp at Q25 and MiXCR, retaining productive beta sequences. Entries are consolidated by CDR3 protein sequence, retaining the most common genes and DNA. The sample profile shows a few hundred thousand distinct CDR3 sequences; around 25% of them were found once. The biggest ten clones account for 13% of the sample. According to the study, the label for this sample's treatment or condition signals: in vitro stimulation with specific CMV peptide epitopes to enrich CMV-specific T cells. Their antigens are not known. The sequenced sample was cultured PBMCs, obtained from culture after CMV antigen stimulation. The receptors here all came from a human donor in good health (CMV status not recorded). Some clones in this sample may be carry-over from other donors' samples.

Concerning this clonotype: A read error is possible here, since a much larger clone lies one base away. The chain is built from TRBV7-6 and TRBJ2-1; 8 positions match TRBD1. The CDR3 length is 19 residues. Germline V gives CDR1 SGHVS, CDR2 FNYEAQ. CDR3 amino acids: CASSPWTGRLSNSYSEQFF. As DNA, the CDR3 is TGTGCCAGCAGTCCTTGGACAGGGCGGCTTTCCAATTCCTACAGTGAGCAGTTCTTC.

This clonotype showed up many times. This chain links TRBV7-2 with TRBJ1-2, with D possibly TRBD1 on 5 matching bases. This CDR3 region has 14 residues. CDR1 SGHTA and CDR2 FQGNSA come from the germline V gene. Trimming cost V 4 bases and J 3 bases, with 12 bases left between them. DNA of the CDR3: TGTGCCAGCAGCTCGGTCACGACAGACTATGGCTACACCTTC. Protein: CASSSVTTDYGYTF. Looking up the rest from reference TRBV7-2 and TRBJ1-2 gives the full variable domain: GAGVSQSPSNKVTEKGKDVELRCDPISGHTALYWYRQSLGQGLEFLIYFQGNSAPDKSGLPSDRFSAERTGGSVSTLTIQRTQQEDSAVYLCASSSVTTDYGYTFGSGTRLTVV.

Only a few counts were recorded for this clonotype. This chain connects TRBV7-2 to TRBJ2-7, with D possibly being TRBD1 or TRBD2 (5 bases each). Germline V gene data show CDR1 as SGHTA and CDR2 as FQGNSA. The CDR3 is 13 residues long. V was trimmed by 1 base and J by 3 bases, leaving 7 bases between them. The CDR3: CASSLGGNYEQYF. Here the CDR3 DNA reads TGTGCCAGCAGCTTAGGGGGGAACTACGAGCAGTACTTC.

This clonotype appeared many times. The chain uses TRBV7-2 and TRBJ2-5, with D unresolved. In germline, CDR1 is SGHTA, CDR2 FQGNSA. V was clipped by 5 bases and J by 5 bases, with 12 bases between them. This CDR3 is built from 13 residues. The CDR3 sequence: CASSRTESETQYF. For the CDR3, the DNA is TGTGCCAGCAGCAGGACCGAGAGTGAGACCCAGTACTTC.

This chain uses TRBV7-3 with TRBJ2-7; the D is unclear. The V end was cut by 1 base, the J end by 0 bases, with 10 bases between. The CDR3 spans 15 residues. Germline values: CDR1 SGHTA, CDR2 FQGTGA. The CDR3: CASSLNSRSSYEQYF. Here the CDR3 DNA reads TGTGCCAGCAGCTTAAATAGTCGGAGCTCCTACGAGCAGTACTTC.

This clonotype was found a few times. The DNA of the CDR3 is TGTGCCAGCAGCCCTAATGGGTTACAGGGGGCGTCGACAGCTAACTATGGCTACACCTTC. Its protein is CASSPNGLQGASTANYGYTF. The V gene is TRBV7-2, the J gene TRBJ1-2; 9 bases agree with TRBD1. Germline V lookup: CDR1 SGHTA, CDR2 FQGNSA. This CDR3 has 20 residues. J lost 0 bases, V lost 5 bases, and 19 bases had no gene match.

In its sample, this clonotype was seen many times. The chain is built from TRBV4-2 and TRBJ2-7; 9 nucleotides align to TRBD2. The CDR3 runs 15 residues. The germline V gene encodes CDR1 LGHNA and CDR2 YNFKEQ. V was pared by 3 bases and J by 0 bases, with 3 bases of the junction left unmatched. In DNA form, the CDR3 reads TGTGCCAGCAGCCAGACTAGCGGTAGCTCCTACGAGCAGTACTTC. Translation: CASSQTSGSSYEQYF.

This clonotype occurred a few times. The V gene is TRBV12-3 or TRBV12-4, the J gene TRBJ2-4; 11 nucleotides match TRBD2. V lost 2 bases and J lost 1; bases outside the gene matches: 10. This CDR3 is 19 amino acids long. The CDR3 DNA reads as TGTGCCAGCAGTTTATCGAGACTAGCGGGACGGGGCGCCAAAAACATTCAGTACTTC. This gives the protein CASSLSRLAGRGAKNIQYF.

The chain is built from TRBV7-2 and TRBJ2-3; weak D call: TRBD2 (5 bases). CDR3 length: 14 residues. V lost 1 base and J lost 5, with 10 bases in between. Germline-derived CDR1 and CDR2 are SGHTA and FQGNSA. CDR3 DNA sequence: TGTGCCAGCAGCTTAGTGAGGGCCGTAGATACGCAGTATTTT. It specifies CASSLVRAVDTQYF.

The chain carries TRBV20-1 and TRBJ2-7; a possible D gene is TRBD2 (5 bases). Germline V gene lookup returns CDR1 DFQATT and CDR2 SNEGSKA (reference sequence). CDR3 size: 15 residues. V was trimmed by 5 bases and J by 3 bases, leaving 20 bases between them. CDR3 in amino acids: CSAPRAVPYLYEQYV. The CDR3 nucleotides are TGCAGTGCTCCTCGAGCGGTACCATATCTCTACGAGCAGTACGTC.

V and J are TRBV5-6 and TRBJ1-2; D is unclear. Trimming pared 2 bases from V and 3 bases from J, leaving 11 bases between. The CDR3 spans 14 residues. Germline-derived CDR1 and CDR2 are SGHDT and YYEEEE. DNA of the CDR3: TGTGCCAGCAGCTTTGGAACGGACGACTATGGCTACACCTTC. Translated: CASSFGTDDYGYTF.

The V call is TRBV19, the J call TRBJ1-5; D gene uncertain. This CDR3 is 14 amino acids long. The V end was cut by 3 bases, the J end by 3 bases, with 9 bases between. CDR1 and CDR2 from the germline V gene are LNHDA and SQIVND (reference sequence). The CDR3 loop reads CASSMMGDNQPQHF. The CDR3, as DNA: TGTGCCAGTAGTATGATGGGAGACAATCAGCCCCAGCATTTT.